These T cell receptor beta chains were read from a single sample in a study of blood T cells in healthy people across ages. TCRdb analysed the 5' RACE reads with MiXCR anew, one entry per CDR3 protein. This table holds 550,000 to 800,000 distinct CDR3 sequences, roughly 30% found once. Sequencing was performed on blood. Receptors were obtained from a woman of 80 years or more in good health. CDR3s include the opening cysteine and the closing phenylalanine or tryptophan. A D gene is named only where the DNA matches it firmly. Clone size is given for some rows only: seen once, a few or many times, or a class if the clone is expanded.

clone_size j_call d_call v_call cdr3_aa cdr3_nt
. TRBJ2-5 . TRBV4-3 CASSQDLADGQETQYF TGCGCCAGCAGCCAAGATCTGGCGGACGGGCAAGAGACCCAGTACTTC
. TRBJ2-7 TRBD1 TRBV6-1 CASSGSMTGTYEQYF TGTGCCAGCAGTGGTTCCATGACAGGGACCTACGAGCAGTACTTC
. TRBJ1-1 TRBD1 TRBV7-2 CAGKGTGNTEAFF TGTGCCGGCAAAGGGACAGGGAACACTGAAGCTTTCTTT
. TRBJ2-6 . TRBV3-1 CASSLYYRGSNVLTF TGTGCCAGCAGCCTATACTACCGGGGCTCCAACGTCCTGACTTTC
once TRBJ2-6 . TRBV7-9 CASSLPSRQDRQVLTF TGTGCCAGCAGCTTACCGTCTAGACAGGATCGACAAGTCCTGACTTTC
many TRBJ2-1 . TRBV15 CATSRYTVNEQFF TGTGCCACCAGCAGGTACACTGTCAATGAGCAGTTCTTC
many TRBJ1-1 . TRBV30 CAWSEGRTEAFF TGTGCCTGGAGTGAGGGACGGACTGAAGCTTTCTTT
many TRBJ1-2 TRBD1 TRBV20-1 CSARDSGQGGSYGYTF TGCAGTGCTAGAGATTCTGGACAGGGGGGAAGCTATGGCTACACCTTC
. TRBJ2-3 TRBD2 TRBV12-3/TRBV12-4 CASRPGGTADVQYF TGTGCCAGCAGGCCCGGGGGGACCGCAGATGTGCAGTATTTT
many TRBJ2-3 TRBD1 TRBV10-3 CAISGLRGSTDTQYF TGTGCCATCAGTGGTCTCAGGGGGAGCACAGATACGCAGTATTTT
many TRBJ2-1 . TRBV12-3/TRBV12-4 CASVPGLNEQFF TGTGCCAGTGTACCGGGTCTCAATGAGCAGTTCTTC
. TRBJ1-5 . TRBV30 CAWSSAGDQPQHF TGTGCCTGGAGTAGTGCAGGGGATCAGCCCCAGCATTTT
many TRBJ2-1 TRBD2 TRBV12-3/TRBV12-4 CASSLTSGGALEQFF TGTGCCAGCAGCCTTACTAGCGGGGGGGCCCTTGAGCAGTTCTTC
. TRBJ2-2 . TRBV10-3 CAISDAKEVVWDTHTGELFF TGTGCCATCAGTGATGCAAAAGAGGTAGTCTGGGACACTCACACCGGGGAGCTGTTTTTT
many TRBJ2-1 TRBD2 TRBV11-2 CASSLTGLATDEQFF TGTGCCAGCAGCCTCACGGGACTAGCTACCGATGAGCAGTTCTTC
many TRBJ2-1 . TRBV4-3 CASSLGRAGSTYNEQFF TGCGCCAGCAGCCTCGGACGGGCGGGTAGTACCTACAATGAGCAGTTCTTC
many TRBJ1-1 . TRBV12-3/TRBV12-4 CASSPSGQLNTEAFF TGTGCCAGCAGTCCATCCGGACAGTTGAACACTGAAGCTTTCTTT
many TRBJ2-1 . TRBV5-1 CASSSTGLAYNEQFF TGCGCCAGCAGCTCTACAGGTTTGGCCTACAATGAGCAGTTCTTC
. TRBJ1-6 . TRBV6-2/TRBV6-3 CASSYRRENSPLHF TGTGCCAGCAGCTACAGACGGGAAAATTCACCCCTCCACTTT
many TRBJ2-3 . TRBV5-1 CASSYAGADTQYF TGCGCCAGCAGCTATGCTGGGGCAGATACGCAGTATTTT
many TRBJ2-5 TRBD2 TRBV6-1 CAQGGRRSPGTSPQETQYF TGTGCCCAAGGGGGACGAAGGAGCCCTGGGACTAGCCCTCAAGAGACCCAGTACTTC
. TRBJ1-2 . TRBV4-1 CASSQDSKIHGYTF TGCGCCAGCAGCCAAGACTCCAAGATCCATGGCTACACCTTC
many TRBJ2-3 TRBD2 TRBV6-1 CASSVFSGGPRDTQYF TGTGCCAGCAGTGTATTTAGCGGGGGTCCTAGGGATACGCAGTATTTT
. TRBJ2-5 . TRBV19 CASSIVLGIETQYF TGTGCCAGTAGTATAGTTCTAGGTATTGAGACCCAGTACTTC
. TRBJ2-7 TRBD1 TRBV7-8 CASSLALGQDSSYEQYF TGTGCCAGCAGCTTAGCGCTGGGACAGGATAGCTCCTACGAGCAGTACTTC
. TRBJ2-7 . TRBV30 CACRRGGTYEQYF TGTGCCTGCCGGAGGGGGGGAACCTACGAGCAGTACTTC
many TRBJ1-2 . TRBV12-3/TRBV12-4 CASSLLPSGPGYTF TGTGCCAGCAGTTTACTTCCCTCCGGTCCTGGCTACACCTTC
. TRBJ2-2 TRBD1 TRBV6-5 CASSYRTGGTGELFF TGTGCCAGCAGTTATCGGACAGGGGGCACCGGGGAGCTGTTTTTT
many TRBJ2-7 . TRBV6-6 CASTSTLPYEQYF TGTGCCAGCACAAGCACTCTCCCCTACGAGCAGTACTTC
. TRBJ1-5 . TRBV15 CATSRVLQPQHF TGTGCCACCAGCAGAGTTTTACAGCCCCAGCATTTT
. TRBJ1-5 TRBD1 TRBV3-1 CASSQGRGQSVWPQHF TGTGCCAGCAGCCAAGGGCGGGGACAGAGCGTGTGGCCCCAGCATTTT
. TRBJ2-7 . TRBV7-2 CASSKQGGTYEQYF TGTGCCAGCAGTAAACAGGGAGGAACCTACGAGCAGTACTTC
many TRBJ2-7 TRBD2 TRBV7-2 CASSTTLAGAYEQYF TGTGCCAGCAGCACAACACTAGCGGGGGCCTACGAGCAGTACTTC
many TRBJ2-7 . TRBV7-6 CANSLDGGGLYEQYF TGTGCCAACAGCTTAGATGGGGGGGGGCTGTACGAGCAGTACTTC
many TRBJ2-7 TRBD2 TRBV4-3 CASSQDAGGRLEQYF TGCGCCAGCAGCCAAGATGCGGGGGGGCGACTCGAGCAGTACTTC
many TRBJ2-5 . TRBV10-3 CAISELGQETQYF TGTGCCATCAGTGAATTGGGCCAAGAGACCCAGTACTTC
. TRBJ2-7 . TRBV7-2 CASSRGRTGYEQYF TGTGCCAGCAGCAGAGGACGGACTGGTTACGAGCAGTACTTC
. TRBJ2-7 TRBD2 TRBV4-1 CASSPGPGLASYEQYF TGCGCCAGCAGCCCCGGCCCGGGACTAGCGTCATACGAGCAGTACTTC
. TRBJ1-1 . TRBV2 CASSERARNTEAFF TGTGCCAGCAGTGAACGGGCCCGGAACACTGAAGCTTTCTTT
. TRBJ1-6 TRBD1 TRBV18 CASSPDRPTPTSSYNSPLHF TGTGCCAGCTCACCGGACAGGCCTACACCAACAAGCTCCTATAATTCACCCCTCCACTTT
many TRBJ2-5 . TRBV2 CASSEAGGKTQYF TGTGCCAGCAGTGAAGCAGGAGGGAAGACCCAGTACTTC
. TRBJ2-1 . TRBV7-2 CASSLAMRSYNEQFF TGTGCCAGCAGCTTAGCCATGAGATCCTACAATGAGCAGTTCTTC
few TRBJ2-2 TRBD2 TRBV14 CASSQVALAGTTGELFF TGTGCCAGCAGCCAAGTCGCACTAGCGGGGACCACCGGGGAGCTGTTTTTT
few TRBJ2-1 . TRBV6-1 CASSFPKSSYNEQFF TGTGCCAGCAGTTTCCCAAAGAGCTCCTACAATGAGCAGTTCTTC